The 13 T cell receptor beta chains listed next were all sequenced from one sample in a study of T-cell memory formation after mild COVID-19 (dated by TCRdb to about 2021). Library preparation employed 5' RACE. Sequencing instrument: Illumina NovaSeq 6000. In-frame beta chains were kept once TCRdb had trimmed the public reads at Q25 with fastp and called clones with MiXCR. Identical CDR3 proteins give one entry, which carries the most common genes and DNA. Here the sample has 150,000 to 200,000 distinct CDR3 sequences; 11% occur a single time. The ten largest make up about 3.5% of the sample. Sequenced sample: PBMCs or a T cell subset sorted from them (not recorded which). These receptors were taken from a man younger than 30 who had mild COVID-19 (a few samples of this study predate the infection). The sample titles of this study are shuffled in the database, so cell type and time point are left out; the donor was told from shared clones.

This clonotype showed up just a few times. V and J are TRBV10-2 and TRBJ2-3; D possibly uses TRBD1 or TRBD2 (6 bases each). The CDR3 runs to 14 residues. Germline V gives CDR1 WSHSY, CDR2 SAAADI. Trimming stripped 3 bases from V and 7 bases from J, with 14 bases between. Written as DNA, the CDR3 is TGCGCCAGCAGTGATACGGGGGCCGCCCATACGCAGTATTTT. It yields the protein CASSDTGAAHTQYF.

This clonotype was seen a handful of times. The chain is built from TRBV3-1 and TRBJ2-5, with a tentative D call TRBD1 (6 bases). The CDR3 totals 12 residues. Deletions cut 8 bases from V and 3 bases from J, with 10 bases between. CDR1 and CDR2 (germline): LGHDT, YNNKEL (reference sequence). The CDR3 reads CASGYREETQYF. For the CDR3, the DNA is TGTGCCAGCGGATACAGGGAAGAGACCCAGTACTTC.

The chain joins TRBV7-3 to TRBJ1-5, with 10 positions matching TRBD1. Germline V gene lookup returns CDR1 SGHTA and CDR2 FQGTGA. With V trimmed by 3 bases and J by 4 bases, 3 bases remained unmatched. The CDR3 totals 15 residues. The CDR3 spells CASSLTGGWNQPQHF. As DNA, the CDR3 is TGTGCCAGCAGCTTGACAGGGGGCTGGAATCAGCCCCAGCATTTT.

This clonotype was observed at least ten times. The rearrangement uses TRBV7-3 and TRBJ1-2; 7 bases are a match to TRBD1. The CDR3 contains 13 residues. The V gene end was trimmed by 4 bases and the J gene end by 2 bases; junction bases not matched to a gene: 1. The germline V gene has CDR1 SGHTA and CDR2 FQGTGA. CDR3 sequence (DNA): TGTGCCAGCAGCTCGGGACAGAACTATGGCTACACCTTC. Its protein is CASSSGQNYGYTF.

This clonotype was counted at least ten times. The chain has TRBV9 and TRBJ1-6; 7 positions match TRBD1. Trimming at V came to 0 bases and at J to 10 bases, leaving 4 bases not matched to a gene. Germline V gene sequence: CDR1 SGDLS, CDR2 YYNGEE. This CDR3 spans 14 amino acids. CDR3 nucleotides: TGTGCCAGCAGCGTAGAGGGGGCCCACTCACCCCTCCACTTT. This sequence encodes CASSVEGAHSPLHF.

This clonotype was seen more than once but under ten times. The chain recombines TRBV6-6 with TRBJ2-7, with a possible D match to TRBD1 (6 bases). This CDR3 spans 13 amino acids. Per the germline V gene, CDR1 is MNHNY and CDR2 is SVGAGI (reference sequence). Trimming stripped 8 bases from V and 5 bases from J, with 16 bases between. CDR3 amino acids: CASGGSMMDEQYV. The CDR3 region has the DNA TGTGCCAGCGGGGGCTCGATGATGGACGAGCAGTACGTC.

This clonotype was seen ten or more times. The V gene is TRBV18, the J gene TRBJ2-3; D may be TRBD1 or TRBD2 (5 bases each). Germline CDR1 and CDR2: KGHSH and LQKENI. Deletions cut 2 bases from V and 2 bases from J, with 14 bases between. The CDR3 contains 16 residues. DNA of the CDR3: TGTGCCAGCTCACCAGTGGGACCCCCCATCACAGATACGCAGTATTTT. Translation gives CASSPVGPPITDTQYF.

The sample holds many counts of this clonotype. The chain couples TRBV5-1 to TRBJ2-1; D remains ambiguous. Trimming removed 2 bases from V and 0 bases from J, with 9 bases in between. Germline V CDR1 and CDR2: SGHRS, YFSETQ. The length of the CDR3 is 15 residues. The chain's CDR3 is CASSFQDLSYNEQFF. In DNA, the CDR3 is TGCGCCAGCAGCTTCCAGGACCTCTCCTACAATGAGCAGTTCTTC.

This clonotype was counted many times. This sequence joins TRBV5-1 and TRBJ2-4; perhaps TRBD1 as D (5 bases). The V end was cut by 4 bases, the J end by 3 bases, with 11 bases between. Germline CDR1 SGHRS, CDR2 YFSETQ. The CDR3 runs 14 residues. The CDR3 DNA follows: TGCGCCAGCAGCCAAGGGGCCGGCAAAAACATTCAGTACTTC. Residues: CASSQGAGKNIQYF.

The CDR3 nucleotides read TGTGCCAGCAGTGAAGTGGGGGGGGACTACAATGAGCAGTTCTTC. Amino acid sequence: CASSEVGGDYNEQFF. V and J are TRBV2 and TRBJ2-1; the match to TRBD2 covers 7 bases. With V trimmed by 1 base and J by 3 bases, 3 bases remained unmatched. Germline V gene data show CDR1 as SNHLY and CDR2 as FYNNEI. The CDR3 consists of 15 residues.

The chain couples TRBV20-1 to TRBJ1-1; 11 bases fit TRBD1. This CDR3 spans 12 amino acids. Per the germline V gene, CDR1 is DFQATT and CDR2 is SNEGSKA (reference sequence). With V trimmed by 7 bases and J by 9 bases, 7 bases remained unmatched. This CDR3 reads CSDPGQGEKAFF. The CDR3 DNA is TGCAGTGATCCGGGACAGGGGGAGAAAGCTTTCTTT.

There are a few counts of this clonotype. The genes are TRBV20-1 and TRBJ2-7; a possible D gene is TRBD2 (5 bases). V lost 3 bases, J lost 0 bases, and 12 bases lay in between. Germline V gene data show CDR1 as DFQATT and CDR2 as SNEGSKA (reference sequence). This CDR3 region has 14 residues. The CDR3 coding sequence is TGCAGTGCTAGGCGGAGGCTTAGCTCCTACGAGCAGTACTTC. Translated, it gives CSARRRLSSYEQYF.

The genes are TRBV6-5 and TRBJ2-5; perhaps D is TRBD1 or TRBD2 (5 bases each). CDR1 is MNHEY, CDR2 SVGAGI, per germline. The CDR3 contains 13 residues. Trimming shortened V by 1 base and J by 5 bases, and 8 bases separated the two germline ends. CDR3 sequence (DNA): TGTGCCAGCAGTTACTTAGAGGGGGAGACCCAGTACTTC. The encoded protein is CASSYLEGETQYF.